This T cell receptor (beta chain) appears in the sequencing data of a study of T cell responses to AZD1222 COVID-19 vaccine. Study results and caveats: Reportedly, nearly half the spike-specific TCRs target unmutated variant regions. With two AZD1222 doses given, Spike-specific TCR breadth and depth both rose. Baseline seropositivity occurred in only six AZD1222 recipients.

TCRdb keeps only in-frame clones here, not all; method: immunoSEQ multiplex PCR. The data show about 150,000 clones, about 89% seen once. A single count supports this clone. What it binds is not known. The V end lost 5 bases, the J end lost 8 bases, and 10 bases lay between the germline ends. Germline assignment: CDR1 SEHNR and CDR2 FQNEAQ (reference sequence). The CDR3 is made up of 12 amino acids. Specimen: peripheral blood, collected on day 0 of MenACWY control vaccination. The chain carries TRBV7-9 and TRBJ2-1, with D perhaps being TRBD1 or TRBD2 (5 bases each). The source of this sequence is an adult in good health. The CDR3 reads CASSLGVDEQFF. The CDR3 DNA is TGTGCCAGCAGCCTGGGGGTGGATGAGCAGTTCTTC.